Sequencing of this T cell receptor (beta chain) was carried out in a study of blood T cells in healthy people across ages (dated by TCRdb to 2014 to 2015). About the investigation overall: In model experiments, template switching captured roughly one uniquely barcoded TCR beta cDNA molecule for every two T cells. The study measured age-related changes in TCR beta repertoire diversity using deep sequencing normalized with unique cDNA molecular identifiers. Four age groups were formed from the donors: young (average roughly 15 years), middle-aged (around 41), aged (roughly 59) and long-lived (around 82). The study analyzed two additional independent replicas of 1 million unique cDNA reads from the same blood draw for two donors, one aged 18 to 30 and one aged 80 or older. Overall study outcomes, separate from this receptor: There was a strong correlation between observed TCR beta diversity and the percentage of naive T cells measured by flow cytometry. Estimates of total diversity from one million sequenced T cells were regarded as lower bounds and underestimates. Compared with the aged group, the long-lived group had more naive CD4+ T cells, fewer expanded clones and increased TCR diversity, suggesting age selection. As age increased, observed TCR beta diversity per million T cells dropped in a roughly linear way, and a significant reduction was already evident by age around 41. Because the CMV infection status of the donors was unknown, age-related changes in expanded clonotypes may potentially have been confounded. Because profiling used bulk unsorted PBMCs, naive and antigen-experienced compartments could not be compared conclusively.

Based on the germline V gene, the CDR1 and CDR2 sequences are SGHRS and YFSETQ. Inclusive of the bounding cysteine and phenylalanine, the CDR3 is 15 residues long. Just CDR3 DNA is preserved here, 45 bases in frame from base 1. V trim: 4 bases; J trim: 0 bases; unmatched bases: 4. In this sample, this clonotype turned up a few times. What antigen it recognizes has not been identified. No clone much larger than this one lies a single base away; base qualities are absent. Systemically healthy Caucasian individuals from Russia, 39 in total and aged roughly 6 to 100 years, were included as donors. Each donor gave about 10 milliliters of peripheral blood, drawn into EDTA-treated Vacutainer tubes. Ficoll-Paque density-gradient centrifugation was used to isolate PBMCs, with at least 6.5 million per sample. Trizol reagent was used to extract total RNA from PBMCs, with at least 5 micrograms per sample. For every donor, flow cytometry on a PBMC aliquot measured the percentage of naive CD45RAhigh/CD27high T cells.

Libraries were prepared through 5' RACE. This sample was sequenced with an Illumina HiSeq 2500. A second PCR of roughly 7 to 11 cycles was performed with a sample-barcoded 5' primer and a J-beta primer mix. A template-switch 5' adaptor carrying 12 random nucleotides introduced a unique molecular identifier onto each TCR beta cDNA molecule. Each sample yielded at least 3 million CDR3-containing paired-end reads. All of the RNA was converted into first-strand cDNA using the Mint cDNA synthesis kit, with a TRBC-specific oligonucleotide serving as the primer. Following uracil-DNA glycosylase treatment, a first 18-cycle PCR with universal primers M1SS and BC2_uni_R was performed on all cDNA. Processing in the source paper ran as follows. Each sample was normalized by randomly selecting 1 million high-quality reads, each carrying a distinct molecular identifier. Instead of being binned into consensus sequences, reads with shared molecular identifiers were discarded. CDR3 identification, clonotype clustering and error correction used MiTCR with a Q25 quality threshold and the strictest error-elimination algorithm. A nonparametric unseen species model with Euler transformation was used to estimate lower-bound total TCR beta diversity. The public reads were run again by TCRdb, first through fastp at Q25 and then through MiXCR, and only productive beta chains were kept. Records with the same CDR3 protein are collapsed into one entry carrying the most frequent genes and DNA. TCRdb assigned the V and J calls; the authors' analysis was not used. The sample includes about 510,000 distinct CDR3 sequences, with over 25% observed a single time. The top ten constitute 3% to 4% of the sample.

Separately, the same data were catalogued under a study of T cells of mothers and their children. From that second study: The donors were nine systemically healthy Caucasian individuals, made up of three mothers and their six children. cDNA synthesis consumed the entire amount of extracted RNA, loaded at about 1.6 ug RNA in each 15 ul reaction. In the second PCR, the M1S primer added sample barcodes and 2-4 random nucleotides. Over 8 million TCR beta CDR3 reads came from each mother, compared with approximately 3.1 million reads from each child. In both related and unrelated pairs, thymic selection shapes the output of TCR recombination in a similar way, with inherited differences having only a minor effect. Normalized repertoire overlap was always found to be slightly, but never significantly, higher in related mother-child pairs than in unrelated mother-child pairs. With a sensitivity of about 100 clones per million clonotypes, no persistent microchimeric T cell clones were detected. In the study, deep NGS was used to compare the TCR beta repertoires of mothers and children, and features distinguishing related mother-child pairs from unrelated individuals were sought. The mean age was roughly 36 +/- 4 years for the mothers and approximately 11 +/- 4 years for the children. After adapter ligation was performed with NEBNext reagents, the libraries were sequenced on an Illumina HiSeq 2000 with 100+100 nt paired-end reads. To prevent cross-contamination, the mother and child libraries were prepared one month apart and sequenced in separate runs. For each donor, between about 500,000 and 2,200,000 distinct TCR beta clonotypes were identified. Naive TCR beta clonotypes were estimated from low-frequency clonotypes matched to each donor's FACS-determined naive share, without sorting.

Sequenced material: blood. This TCR came from a boy between 2 and 10 years old in good health. The chain joins TRBV5-1 to TRBJ1-1, with 9 middle bases fitting TRBD1. The bases read TGCGCCAGCAGCCCACAGGGGGCCGTGAACACTGAAGCTTTCTTT. Its coded protein is CASSPQGAVNTEAFF.